Here is one T cell receptor beta chain with its context. Seattle cases were enrolled at active infection and followed longitudinally. As originally analysed: Using reference gene primer amplification, nucleated cell counts were estimated. TCRdb's copy holds only in-frame clones and misses some; the assay was immunoSEQ multiplex PCR. The V and J calls and the clone size are those of that table, but D and trimming were determined from the DNA. In the table there are 250,000 to 400,000 clones, approximately 88% of which are singletons. This sample is part of a study of blood T cell repertoires in COVID-19. At the level of the study: Acute-phase and convalescent COVID-19 samples originated in the United States, Italy and Spain.

This CDR3 region has 15 residues. Germline V CDR1 and CDR2: LNHDA, SQIVND (reference sequence). Trimming removed 4 bases from V and 8 bases from J; junction bases left unmatched: 10. The sample consisted of peripheral blood. The receptor comes from a woman aged 25 to 45 with COVID-19, enrolled during active disease. V usage is TRBV19 and J usage is TRBJ1-4; TRBD1 matches at 7 bases. CDR3 nucleotide sequence: TGTGCCAGTAGTACCTGGACAGGCCAGAGGGAAAAACTGTTTTTT. It yields the protein CASSTWTGQREKLFF.